This T cell receptor (beta chain) was found in a study of cytomegalovirus exposure and HLA in healthy donors. With 60 Vbeta and 13 Jbeta primers, the PCR was carried out. The data were produced by immunoSEQ multiplex PCR, yet TCRdb's version contains in-frame clones alone and is incomplete. Among over 200,000 clones listed, 75% to 85% were seen once. In germline, CDR1 is ENHRY, CDR2 SYGVKD. The CDR3 covers 14 residues. Trimming removed 10 bases from V and 7 bases from J; junction bases left unmatched: 11. Specimen: PBMCs. The chain uses TRBV10-3 and TRBJ2-1; 9 bases map to TRBD2. The origin of this receptor is a woman aged 60-75 years in good health and CMV-seropositive. CDR3 residues: CASAPGTSRNEQFF. In nucleotides, the CDR3 is TGTGCCAGCGCGCCCGGGACTAGCAGGAATGAGCAGTTCTTC.